The clone carrying this T cell receptor (beta chain) has a count of ten or more. Its antigen is as yet unknown. The record originates from a study of CD8 T cells in ankylosing spondylitis. Regarding the study as a whole: Reportedly, disease-linked clones are significantly enriched in ankylosing spondylitis patients' matched synovial fluid. Ankylosing spondylitis blood seemed to carry a telltale TCR beta motif made of under ten highly homologous variants. Clones that were linked to disease were CD8+ and were relatively rare in peripheral blood.

TCR beta libraries were made by quantitative 5'-RACE with molecular barcodes. Each CDR3 protein is one row after TCRdb ran MiXCR on the 5' RACE reads. The table lists 250,000 to 400,000 distinct CDR3 sequences, 11% of them singletons. V dropped 0 bases and J dropped 4; count of bases not matched to a gene: 5. This CDR3 has 16 residues. Per the germline V gene, CDR1 is SGHAT and CDR2 is FQNNGV. This chain connects TRBV11-2 to TRBJ2-2; 7 bases are shared with TRBD2. Material for sequencing was blood, either unsorted or a sorted T cell fraction (not recorded which). The source of this sequence is a female donor with ankylosing spondylitis or in good health (not recorded which). CDR3 bases: TGTGCCAGCAGCTTAGAGACGGGACTACCCACCGGGGAGCTGTTTTTT. Translated: CASSLETGLPTGELFF.